These T cell receptor beta chains were read from a single sample in a study of blood T cell repertoires in COVID-19. Data came from immunoSEQ multiplex PCR; TCRdb stores just in-frame clones and leaves some out. Of 400,000 to 450,000 clones in the sample, approximately 90% were seen once. The material sequenced was peripheral blood. All receptors come from a man aged 18 to 29 with COVID-19, enrolled during active disease. Both conserved end residues are part of each CDR3. The order of the fields is clone size, V gene, J gene, D gene, CDR3 protein, CDR3 DNA. The D gene is left open where the match is weak. Some rows mark clone size as missing; the rest say once, few, many or name a class of expanded clone.

abundance: -; v_gene: TRBV3-1/TRBV3-2; j_gene: TRBJ2-1; d_gene: TRBD1; CDR3aa: CASSHRQGKEQFF; CDR3nt: TGTGCCAGCAGCCATCGACAGGGTAAAGAGCAGTTCTTC
abundance: -; v_gene: TRBV6-6; j_gene: TRBJ2-1; d_gene: -; CDR3aa: CASAIQGTGYNEQFF; CDR3nt: TGTGCCAGCGCTATTCAGGGGACGGGATACAATGAGCAGTTCTTC
abundance: once; v_gene: TRBV2; j_gene: TRBJ2-2; d_gene: -; CDR3aa: CASSRIPPSTGELFF; CDR3nt: TGTGCCAGCAGTCGCATCCCTCCGAGCACCGGGGAGCTGTTTTTT
abundance: -; v_gene: TRBV11-2; j_gene: TRBJ2-7; d_gene: TRBD2; CDR3aa: CASILRGGGGPSYEQYF; CDR3nt: TGTGCCAGTATCCTGAGGGGCGGGGGAGGCCCCTCCTACGAGCAGTACTTC
abundance: once; v_gene: TRBV27; j_gene: TRBJ1-2; d_gene: -; CDR3aa: CASSLSGVGGYGYTF; CDR3nt: TGTGCCAGCAGTTTATCCGGCGTGGGAGGCTATGGCTACACCTTC
abundance: -; v_gene: TRBV2; j_gene: TRBJ1-2; d_gene: -; CDR3aa: CASSEARTDNYGYTF; CDR3nt: TGTGCCAGCAGTGAAGCGAGGACAGATAACTATGGCTACACCTTC
abundance: -; v_gene: TRBV7-6; j_gene: TRBJ2-5; d_gene: TRBD2; CDR3aa: CASSPSGGAWETQYF; CDR3nt: TGTGCCAGCAGTCCCAGCGGGGGGGCCTGGGAGACCCAGTACTTC
abundance: -; v_gene: TRBV9; j_gene: TRBJ1-6; d_gene: TRBD1; CDR3aa: CASSLRWDSQTDSPLHF; CDR3nt: TGTGCCAGCAGCCTTCGTTGGGACAGTCAAACAGATTCACCCCTCCACTTT
abundance: -; v_gene: TRBV30; j_gene: TRBJ2-1; d_gene: TRBD2; CDR3aa: CAWSPSGIHNEQFF; CDR3nt: TGTGCCTGGAGCCCTAGCGGGATCCACAATGAGCAGTTCTTC
abundance: -; v_gene: TRBV3-1/TRBV3-2; j_gene: TRBJ2-1; d_gene: -; CDR3aa: CASSHHGVLVSGEQFF; CDR3nt: TGTGCCAGCAGCCACCACGGGGTACTAGTCTCCGGTGAGCAGTTCTTC
abundance: -; v_gene: TRBV6-5; j_gene: TRBJ1-1; d_gene: -; CDR3aa: CASTGREGSTEAFF; CDR3nt: TGTGCCAGCACCGGGCGCGAGGGAAGCACTGAAGCTTTCTTT
abundance: -; v_gene: TRBV3-1/TRBV3-2; j_gene: TRBJ2-2; d_gene: TRBD2; CDR3aa: CASMRGGPPGELFF; CDR3nt: TGTGCCAGCATGCGGGGGGGGCCCCCCGGGGAGCTGTTTTTT
abundance: -; v_gene: TRBV5-1; j_gene: TRBJ1-6; d_gene: -; CDR3aa: CASSYSRTNSPLHF; CDR3nt: TGCGCCAGCAGTTACAGCAGGACAAATTCACCCCTCCACTTT
abundance: -; v_gene: TRBV10-3; j_gene: TRBJ2-5; d_gene: TRBD2; CDR3aa: CAISESLAGEETQYF; CDR3nt: TGTGCCATCAGTGAGTCGCTAGCGGGAGAAGAGACCCAGTACTTC
abundance: -; v_gene: TRBV19; j_gene: TRBJ1-2; d_gene: -; CDR3aa: CASTDSRWGYTF; CDR3nt: TGTGCCAGTACTGACAGCCGGTGGGGCTACACCTTC
abundance: -; v_gene: TRBV5-1; j_gene: TRBJ1-6; d_gene: TRBD1; CDR3aa: CASSPGTGASPLHF; CDR3nt: TGCGCCAGCAGTCCCGGGACAGGGGCTTCACCCCTCCACTTT
abundance: -; v_gene: TRBV11-2; j_gene: TRBJ1-1; d_gene: -; CDR3aa: CASSSLSLGTWLNTEAFF; CDR3nt: TGTGCCAGCAGCTCCTTATCCCTTGGCACGTGGCTGAACACTGAAGCTTTCTTT
abundance: -; v_gene: TRBV7-9; j_gene: TRBJ2-2; d_gene: -; CDR3aa: CASSLDSNTGELFF; CDR3nt: TGTGCCAGCAGCTTGGACTCGAACACCGGGGAGCTGTTTTTT
abundance: -; v_gene: TRBV6-6; j_gene: TRBJ2-7; d_gene: TRBD2; CDR3aa: CASSYSLAGVGEQYF; CDR3nt: TGTGCCAGCAGTTACTCCCTAGCGGGAGTAGGGGAGCAGTACTTC
abundance: -; v_gene: TRBV7-8; j_gene: TRBJ1-3; d_gene: TRBD1; CDR3aa: CASSLLDRAFIRDTIYF; CDR3nt: TGTGCCAGCAGCTTATTGGACAGGGCCTTTATACGGGACACCATATATTTT
abundance: -; v_gene: TRBV12-5; j_gene: TRBJ1-1; d_gene: -; CDR3aa: CASGLYRGNTEAFF; CDR3nt: TGTGCTAGTGGTTTGTATCGGGGAAACACTGAAGCTTTCTTT
abundance: -; v_gene: TRBV7-9; j_gene: TRBJ1-5; d_gene: -; CDR3aa: CASSWGGGNQPQHF; CDR3nt: TGTGCCAGCAGCTGGGGGGGCGGTAATCAGCCCCAGCATTTT
abundance: -; v_gene: TRBV6-2/TRBV6-3; j_gene: TRBJ2-7; d_gene: TRBD1; CDR3aa: CASSDQGASDEQYF; CDR3nt: TGTGCCAGCAGCGACCAGGGGGCTAGCGACGAGCAGTACTTC
abundance: -; v_gene: TRBV3-1/TRBV3-2; j_gene: TRBJ2-1; d_gene: TRBD2; CDR3aa: CASRGTSGLNEQFF; CDR3nt: TGTGCCAGCAGGGGGACTAGCGGGCTTAATGAGCAGTTCTTC
abundance: -; v_gene: TRBV5-4; j_gene: TRBJ1-1; d_gene: -; CDR3aa: CASSLGGHLDTFF; CDR3nt: TGTGCCAGCAGCTTGGGGGGACACCTCGATACTTTCTTT
abundance: -; v_gene: TRBV12-5; j_gene: TRBJ2-5; d_gene: TRBD1; CDR3aa: CASGLATGGSEGETQYF; CDR3nt: TGTGCTAGTGGTTTGGCGACAGGGGGCTCAGAGGGGGAGACCCAGTACTTC
abundance: -; v_gene: TRBV10-3; j_gene: TRBJ2-1; d_gene: TRBD2; CDR3aa: CAISPSGNSNEQFF; CDR3nt: TGTGCCATCAGCCCTAGCGGGAATAGCAATGAGCAGTTCTTC
abundance: -; v_gene: TRBV10-1; j_gene: TRBJ2-7; d_gene: TRBD1; CDR3aa: CASSDQAGGEQYF; CDR3nt: TGCGCCAGCAGTGACCAGGCAGGGGGAGAGCAGTACTTC
abundance: -; v_gene: TRBV5-4; j_gene: TRBJ2-2; d_gene: TRBD2; CDR3aa: CASSPTSGGTGELFF; CDR3nt: TGTGCCAGCAGCCCGACTAGCGGGGGCACCGGGGAGCTGTTTTTT
abundance: -; v_gene: TRBV18; j_gene: TRBJ1-1; d_gene: -; CDR3aa: CASSPNAGSTEAFF; CDR3nt: TGTGCCAGCTCACCAAATGCGGGATCCACTGAAGCTTTCTTT
abundance: -; v_gene: TRBV13; j_gene: TRBJ2-7; d_gene: TRBD2; CDR3aa: CASSLLAGVGEQYF; CDR3nt: TGTGCCAGCAGCTTGCTAGCGGGAGTAGGGGAGCAGTACTTC
abundance: once; v_gene: TRBV20-1; j_gene: TRBJ2-5; d_gene: TRBD1; CDR3aa: CSASPTGTGLETQYF; CDR3nt: TGCAGTGCTAGTCCAACCGGGACAGGGTTAGAGACCCAGTACTTC
abundance: -; v_gene: TRBV20-1; j_gene: TRBJ1-2; d_gene: -; CDR3aa: CSASQRTGGYGYTF; CDR3nt: TGCAGTGCTAGTCAACGGACTGGAGGCTATGGCTACACCTTC
abundance: few; v_gene: TRBV12-3/TRBV12-4; j_gene: TRBJ1-5; d_gene: -; CDR3aa: CASCKQGNQPQHF; CDR3nt: TGTGCCAGCTGCAAACAGGGCAATCAGCCCCAGCATTTT
abundance: -; v_gene: TRBV27; j_gene: TRBJ2-7; d_gene: -; CDR3aa: CASSLLSSYEQYF; CDR3nt: TGTGCCAGCAGTCTACTGAGCTCCTACGAGCAGTACTTC
abundance: -; v_gene: TRBV5-6; j_gene: TRBJ2-1; d_gene: -; CDR3aa: CASSATGGRVYEQFF; CDR3nt: TGTGCCAGCAGCGCTACGGGGGGCCGGGTCTATGAGCAGTTCTTC
abundance: -; v_gene: TRBV19; j_gene: TRBJ1-4; d_gene: -; CDR3aa: CASSPPGREKLFF; CDR3nt: TGTGCCAGTTCCCCCCCGGGGAGGGAAAAACTGTTTTTT
abundance: -; v_gene: TRBV18; j_gene: TRBJ1-2; d_gene: -; CDR3aa: CASSPENRVFDGYTF; CDR3nt: TGTGCCAGCTCACCAGAGAACAGGGTTTTCGATGGCTACACCTTC
abundance: -; v_gene: TRBV5-1; j_gene: TRBJ1-4; d_gene: TRBD1; CDR3aa: CASSFQGQGNEKLFF; CDR3nt: TGCGCCAGCAGCTTTCAAGGACAGGGAAATGAAAAACTGTTTTTT
abundance: once; v_gene: TRBV5-1; j_gene: TRBJ2-3; d_gene: -; CDR3aa: CASSPSTDTQYF; CDR3nt: TGCGCCAGCAGCCCTAGCACAGATACGCAGTATTTT
abundance: few; v_gene: TRBV29-1; j_gene: TRBJ2-7; d_gene: TRBD2; CDR3aa: CSVVRGDPSSPHFSYEQYF; CDR3nt: TGCAGCGTTGTCCGGGGGGACCCCTCATCCCCCCATTTCTCCTACGAGCAGTACTTC
abundance: once; v_gene: TRBV2; j_gene: TRBJ1-2; d_gene: -; CDR3aa: CASIIGDYGYTF; CDR3nt: TGTGCCAGCATCATCGGGGACTATGGCTACACCTTC
abundance: -; v_gene: TRBV24-1; j_gene: TRBJ2-3; d_gene: -; CDR3aa: CATSDATVSTDTQYF; CDR3nt: TGTGCCACCAGTGATGCGACAGTTAGCACAGATACGCAGTATTTT
abundance: -; v_gene: TRBV11-2; j_gene: TRBJ1-2; d_gene: -; CDR3aa: CASSLGLRTVYGYTF; CDR3nt: TGTGCCAGCAGCTTAGGGTTGCGGACAGTCTATGGCTACACCTTC
abundance: many; v_gene: TRBV6-5; j_gene: TRBJ2-1; d_gene: TRBD2; CDR3aa: CASSYLTSYEQFF; CDR3nt: TGTGCCAGCAGTTACCTGACTAGCTACGAGCAGTTCTTC
abundance: -; v_gene: TRBV6-5; j_gene: TRBJ2-5; d_gene: -; CDR3aa: CASSKGLQETQYF; CDR3nt: TGTGCCAGCAGTAAGGGGTTACAAGAGACCCAGTACTTC
abundance: once; v_gene: TRBV18; j_gene: TRBJ1-4; d_gene: -; CDR3aa: CASSPPGIYRNEKLFF; CDR3nt: TGTGCCAGCTCACCACCGGGAATATACAGGAATGAAAAACTGTTTTTT
abundance: -; v_gene: TRBV6-1; j_gene: TRBJ1-1; d_gene: -; CDR3aa: CASSESGNTEAFF; CDR3nt: TGTGCCAGCAGTGAATCGGGGAACACTGAAGCTTTCTTT
abundance: once; v_gene: TRBV5-6; j_gene: TRBJ2-7; d_gene: -; CDR3aa: CASSSGQNPYEQYF; CDR3nt: TGTGCCAGCAGCTCAGGACAGAACCCCTACGAGCAGTACTTC
abundance: -; v_gene: TRBV15; j_gene: TRBJ2-7; d_gene: TRBD2; CDR3aa: CATSSHGTSGVAYEQYF; CDR3nt: TGTGCCACCAGCAGCCACGGGACTAGCGGGGTCGCCTACGAGCAGTACTTC
abundance: -; v_gene: TRBV5-4; j_gene: TRBJ2-6; d_gene: -; CDR3aa: CASSSQGTGANVLTF; CDR3nt: TGTGCCAGCAGCTCACAGGGTACTGGGGCCAACGTCCTGACTTTC
abundance: once; v_gene: TRBV7-6; j_gene: TRBJ2-7; d_gene: -; CDR3aa: CASSPHGGSYEQYF; CDR3nt: TGTGCCAGCAGCCCTCACGGGGGCTCCTACGAGCAGTACTTC